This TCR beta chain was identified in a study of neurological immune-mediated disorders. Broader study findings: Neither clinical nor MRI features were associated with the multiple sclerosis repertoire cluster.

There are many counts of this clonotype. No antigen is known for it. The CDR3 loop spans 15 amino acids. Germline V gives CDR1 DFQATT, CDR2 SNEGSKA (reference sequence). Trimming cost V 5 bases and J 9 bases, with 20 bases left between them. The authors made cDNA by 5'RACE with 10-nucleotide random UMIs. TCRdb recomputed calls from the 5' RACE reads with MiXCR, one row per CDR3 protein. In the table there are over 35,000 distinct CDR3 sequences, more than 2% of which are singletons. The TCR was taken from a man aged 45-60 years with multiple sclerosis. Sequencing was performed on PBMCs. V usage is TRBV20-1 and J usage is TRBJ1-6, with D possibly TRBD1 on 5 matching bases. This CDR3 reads CSAFVGTGLSSPLHF. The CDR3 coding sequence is TGCAGTGCTTTTGTCGGGACGGGGTTGAGTTCACCCCTCCACTTT.